The sample holds many counts of the clone carrying this TCR beta chain. Documented time point: pre-sensitization, week 0. Treatment indicated: therapeutic diphenylcyclopropenone sensitization with weekly scalp DPC. The data are from a study of human T cells and chemical hapten exposure. Study in general: Sensitization applied 2% DPC to approximately 2 cm by approximately 2 cm of upper inner arm skin.

MiXCR, applied by TCRdb to the RACE reads, yields one record per CDR3 protein. The table lists some 330,000 distinct CDR3 sequences, 5.5% of them singletons, with over 6.5% in the top ten. Germline V lookup: CDR1 SGHTA, CDR2 FQGNSA. This CDR3 contains 15 residues. Unmatched junction bases numbered 11, after V lost 5 bases and J lost 7 bases. This sequence originates from a woman aged 18-29 years with alopecia areata. Some clones in this sample may be carry-over from other donors' samples. The rearrangement links TRBV7-2 to TRBJ1-2, with 9 positions matching TRBD1. Sequenced material: whole blood, taken in connection with sensitization to the hapten diphenylcyclopropenone (DPC). The CDR3 protein is CASSPTGQGRSGYTF. DNA of the CDR3: TGTGCCAGCAGCCCCACGGGACAGGGAAGGAGTGGCTACACCTTC.